The source of this TCR beta chain is a study of blood T cell repertoires in COVID-19. Original analysis: Quantification of nucleated cells was approximated via reference gene primer amplification. TCRdb's copy holds only in-frame clones and misses some; the assay was immunoSEQ multiplex PCR. The D gene and trimming were derived from the DNA, and the V and J assignments and clone size from that table. The sample includes roughly 160,000 clones, under 85% of them seen just once. This clone has only one observation. Participants, 18 to 89 years old, spanned some 23 US areas. Specimen: PBMCs or T cells enriched from blood (not recorded which). The receptor's source is a man aged 50 to 60 who had recovered from COVID-19.

The CDR3 nucleotides read TGTGCCAGCAGCCCCTGGGCGGGAAACACTGAAGCTTTCTTT. This gives the protein CASSPWAGNTEAFF. The chain joins TRBV7-3 to TRBJ1-1; D unclear. V lost 5 bases and J 2 bases, leaving 12 bases between the germline ends. Germline loops: CDR1 SGHTA, CDR2 FQGTGA. This CDR3 is 14 amino acids long.